This T cell receptor (beta chain) comes out of a study of early T cells in non-severe SARS-CoV-2 infection. Unique molecular identifiers were attached to individual cDNA molecules. Each CDR3 protein is one row after TCRdb ran MiXCR on the 5' RACE reads. The sample includes 65,000 to 90,000 distinct CDR3 sequences, 10% to 15% seen only once; the top ten take over 6%. The CDR3 runs 17 residues. Trimming took 4 bases from V and 2 from J, leaving 15 bases between them. The germline V gene encodes CDR1 SEHNR and CDR2 FQNEAQ (reference sequence). Sequenced material: whole blood. The J gene is TRBJ2-6, the V gene TRBV7-9; TRBD2 might be the D (5 bases). This sequence was found in an adult who was a healthcare worker with PCR-confirmed SARS-CoV-2 infection or an uninfected control (not recorded which). CDR3 nucleotides: TGTGCCAGCAGCTACACCCAGCTCGGGGCTGGGGCCAACGTCCTGACTTTC. It yields the protein CASSYTQLGAGANVLTF.